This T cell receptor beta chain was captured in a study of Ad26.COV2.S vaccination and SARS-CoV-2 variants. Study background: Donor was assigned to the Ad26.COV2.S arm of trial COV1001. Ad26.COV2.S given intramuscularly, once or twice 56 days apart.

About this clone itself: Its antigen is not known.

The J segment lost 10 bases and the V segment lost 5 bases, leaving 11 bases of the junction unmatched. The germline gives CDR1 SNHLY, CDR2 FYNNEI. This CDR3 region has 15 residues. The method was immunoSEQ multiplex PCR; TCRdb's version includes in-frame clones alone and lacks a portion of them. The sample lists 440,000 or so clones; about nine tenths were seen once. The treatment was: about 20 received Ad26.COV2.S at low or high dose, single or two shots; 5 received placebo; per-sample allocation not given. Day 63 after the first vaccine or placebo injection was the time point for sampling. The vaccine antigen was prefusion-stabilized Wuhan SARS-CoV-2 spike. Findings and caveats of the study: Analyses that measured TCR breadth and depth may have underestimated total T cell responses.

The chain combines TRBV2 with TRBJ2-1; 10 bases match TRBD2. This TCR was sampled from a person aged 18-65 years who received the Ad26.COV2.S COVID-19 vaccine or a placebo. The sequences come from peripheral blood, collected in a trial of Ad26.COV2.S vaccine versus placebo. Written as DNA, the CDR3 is TGTGCCAGCAGTAAAGGGACTAGCGAGTTTAGCGAGCAGTTCTTC. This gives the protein CASSKGTSEFSEQFF.